This T cell receptor (beta chain) was captured by sequencing in a study of spatial heterogeneity in lung cancer. In the study overall: Within tumor regions, the number of TCR transcripts tracked closely with a T cell module score obtained from matched bulk RNA-seq. Study results and limitations: Counts that tracked tumor mutation counts were those of expanded intratumoral alpha and beta TCRs.

The V segment lost 0 bases and the J segment 0 bases; nucleotides outside the gene matches: 2. Germline loops: CDR1 ENHRY, CDR2 SYGVKD. This CDR3 region has 15 residues. Time point: sample taken at primary tumor resection. The study sequenced unsorted whole RNA from tumor, nontumor lung or frozen PBMC. This clonotype has at least ten counts. Its antigen is not known. TCRdb analysed the 5' RACE reads with MiXCR anew, one entry per CDR3 protein. The data show under 20,000 distinct CDR3 sequences, 4.5% to 7% seen once. V and J are TRBV10-3 and TRBJ2-7; 7 bases are shared with TRBD2. This clonotype originated in a female donor with early-stage non-small cell lung cancer. Sequences were derived from lung tumor tissue, sampled at surgery. The CDR3 DNA reads TGTGCCATCAGTGAGTCACTAGCGTCCTCCTACGAGCAGTACTTC. It specifies CAISESLASSYEQYF.